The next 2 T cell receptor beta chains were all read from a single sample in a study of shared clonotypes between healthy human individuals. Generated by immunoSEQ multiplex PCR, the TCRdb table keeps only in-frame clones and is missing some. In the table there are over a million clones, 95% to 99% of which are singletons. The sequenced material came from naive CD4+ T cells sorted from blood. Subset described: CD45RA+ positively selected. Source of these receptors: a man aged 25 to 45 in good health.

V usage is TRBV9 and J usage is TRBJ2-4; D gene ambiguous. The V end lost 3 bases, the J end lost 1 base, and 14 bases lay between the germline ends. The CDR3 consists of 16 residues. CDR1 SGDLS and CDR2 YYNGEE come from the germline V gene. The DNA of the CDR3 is TGTGCCAGCAGCGCTTCACACCCCGGCGCCAAAAACATTCAGTACTTC. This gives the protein CASSASHPGAKNIQYF.

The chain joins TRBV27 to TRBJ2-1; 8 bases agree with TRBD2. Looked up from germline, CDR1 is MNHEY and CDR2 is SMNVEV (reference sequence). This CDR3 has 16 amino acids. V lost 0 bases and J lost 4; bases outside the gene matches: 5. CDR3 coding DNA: TGTGCCAGCAGTTTATCCGGGAGGGCGAGGTACAATGAGCAGTTCTTC. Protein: CASSLSGRARYNEQFF.